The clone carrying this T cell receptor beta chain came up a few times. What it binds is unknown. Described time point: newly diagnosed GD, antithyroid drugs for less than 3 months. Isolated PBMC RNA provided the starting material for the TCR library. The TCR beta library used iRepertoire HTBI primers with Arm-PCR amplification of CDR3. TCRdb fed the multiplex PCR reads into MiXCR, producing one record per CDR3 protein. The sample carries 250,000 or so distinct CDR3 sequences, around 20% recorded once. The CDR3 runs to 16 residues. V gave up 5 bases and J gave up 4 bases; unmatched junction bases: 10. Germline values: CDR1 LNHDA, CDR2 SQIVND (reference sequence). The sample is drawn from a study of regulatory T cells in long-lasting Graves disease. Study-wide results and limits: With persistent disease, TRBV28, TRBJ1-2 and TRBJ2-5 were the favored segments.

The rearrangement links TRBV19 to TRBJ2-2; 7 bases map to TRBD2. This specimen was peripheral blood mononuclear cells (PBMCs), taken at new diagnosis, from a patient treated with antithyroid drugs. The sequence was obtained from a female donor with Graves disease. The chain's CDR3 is CASSAGLGGGTGELFF. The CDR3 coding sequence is TGTGCCAGTAGTGCCGGACTAGGTGGGGGCACCGGGGAGCTGTTTTTT. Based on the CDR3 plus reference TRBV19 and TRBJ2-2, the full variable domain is DGGITQSPKYLFRKEGQNVTLSCEQNLNHDAMYWYRQDPGQGLRLIYYSQIVNDFQKGDIAEGYSVSREKKESFPLTVTSAQKNPTAFYLCASSAGLGGGTGELFFGEGSRLTVL.